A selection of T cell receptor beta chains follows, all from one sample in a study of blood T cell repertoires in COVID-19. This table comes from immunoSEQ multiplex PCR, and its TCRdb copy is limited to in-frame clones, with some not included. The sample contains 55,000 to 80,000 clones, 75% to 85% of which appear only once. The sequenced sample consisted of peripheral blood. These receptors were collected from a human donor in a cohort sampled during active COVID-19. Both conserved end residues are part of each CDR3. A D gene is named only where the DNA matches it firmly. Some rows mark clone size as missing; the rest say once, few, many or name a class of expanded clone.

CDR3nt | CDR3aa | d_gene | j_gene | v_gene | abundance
TGTGCCAGCAGCCAAGATCTGGGACTAGCGGCCACCGGGGAGCTGTTTTTT | CASSQDLGLAATGELFF | TRBD2 | TRBJ2-2 | TRBV3-1/TRBV3-2 | -
TGTGCCTGGAGTGTAGCCCCGACGCAGTATTTT | CAWSVAPTQYF | - | TRBJ2-3 | TRBV30 | -
TGTGCCAGCAGAGATACGACTAGCGGGGGGGCCATCGGGGAGCTGTTTTTT | CASRDTTSGGAIGELFF | TRBD2 | TRBJ2-2 | TRBV11-3 | -
TGTGCCAGCACCCCTATAGCGGGGGCAGGTGATACGCAGTATTTT | CASTPIAGAGDTQYF | TRBD2 | TRBJ2-3 | TRBV11-2 | -
TGTGCCAGCAGTGAACTAGGCAGTAGTAATTCACCCCTCCACTTT | CASSELGSSNSPLHF | - | TRBJ1-6 | TRBV6-1 | few
TGTGCCAGTAGCTTCGCGGGGGCGAACAATGAGCAGTTCTTC | CASSFAGANNEQFF | - | TRBJ2-1 | TRBV19 | -
TGTGCCAGCAAAGACGGGGGACTCGGGGAAAAACTGTTTTTT | CASKDGGLGEKLFF | - | TRBJ1-4 | TRBV27 | few
TGTGCCAGCAGAGCCGACGGGGTAGCCAAAAACATTCAGTACTTC | CASRADGVAKNIQYF | - | TRBJ2-4 | TRBV2 | -
TGTGCCAGCAGCTTCGCCTACGAGCAGTACTTC | CASSFAYEQYF | - | TRBJ2-7 | TRBV7-8 | -
TGTGCCAGCAGTTACGAGGGACTAGCGGGGCCAGAGAGGGTCTTC | CASSYEGLAGPERVF | TRBD2 | TRBJ2-1 | TRBV6-6 | once
TGTGCCAGCAGTTTATCGACAGGGGAGGGCTACACCTTC | CASSLSTGEGYTF | TRBD1 | TRBJ1-2 | TRBV27 | -
TGCGCCAGCAGGCGAAATTTGAATGAAAAACTGTTTTTT | CASRRNLNEKLFF | - | TRBJ1-4 | TRBV5-1 | -
TGTGCCAGCAGCCAAGATGTCGGGACTCGGGGCACAGATACGCAGTATTTT | CASSQDVGTRGTDTQYF | - | TRBJ2-3 | TRBV3-1/TRBV3-2 | -
TGTGCCAGCAGCACGGGAGCGGGTTCCTACGAGCAGTACTTC | CASSTGAGSYEQYF | - | TRBJ2-7 | TRBV7-2 | -
TGTGCCAGTACCCCCACGAGGGCTAGCACAGATACGCAGTATTTT | CASTPTRASTDTQYF | - | TRBJ2-3 | TRBV19 | -
TGCGCCAGCAGCTTTAGCGGGGGGGCGATGGATGAGCAGTTCTTC | CASSFSGGAMDEQFF | TRBD2 | TRBJ2-1 | TRBV5-1 | -
TGTGCCAGCAGTTTTGCGCGGTTTGGCACAGATACGCAGTATTTT | CASSFARFGTDTQYF | - | TRBJ2-3 | TRBV28 | -
TGTGCCAGCTCACCAAGGGGACAGCAAGAGACCCAGTACTTC | CASSPRGQQETQYF | TRBD1 | TRBJ2-5 | TRBV18 | -
TGTGCCAGCAGTTCAGCGGCGGGGCAGTACTTC | CASSSAAGQYF | - | TRBJ2-7 | TRBV6-2/TRBV6-3 | few
TGTGCCAGCAGCGTAGCTGGCGGGGGGGCCCAAGAGACCCAGTACTTC | CASSVAGGGAQETQYF | TRBD2 | TRBJ2-5 | TRBV9 | -
TGTGCCAGCAGCGTTTCGGGGAATTCACCCCTCCACTTT | CASSVSGNSPLHF | - | TRBJ1-6 | TRBV6-5 | -
TGTGCCAGCAGTGCTACTATGGGGGGGGCCCGGGAGACCCAGTACTTC | CASSATMGGARETQYF | - | TRBJ2-5 | TRBV27 | few
TGCAGCGTTAAGGTTAACAGGGGTAATGAAAAACTGTTTTTT | CSVKVNRGNEKLFF | TRBD1 | TRBJ1-4 | TRBV29-1 | -